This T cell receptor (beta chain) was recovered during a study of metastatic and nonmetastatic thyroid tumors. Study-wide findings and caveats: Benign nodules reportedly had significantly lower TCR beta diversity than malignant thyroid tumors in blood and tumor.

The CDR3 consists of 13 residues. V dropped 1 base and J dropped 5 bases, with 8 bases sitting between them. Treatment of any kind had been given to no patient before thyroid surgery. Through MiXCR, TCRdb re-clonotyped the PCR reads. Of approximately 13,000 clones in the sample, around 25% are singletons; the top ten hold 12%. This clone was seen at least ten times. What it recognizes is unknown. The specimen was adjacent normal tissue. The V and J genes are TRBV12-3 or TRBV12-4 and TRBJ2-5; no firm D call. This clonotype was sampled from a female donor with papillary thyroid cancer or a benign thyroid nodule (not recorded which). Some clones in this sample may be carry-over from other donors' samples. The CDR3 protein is CASSLVVRETQYF. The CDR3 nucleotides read TGTGCCAGCAGTTTAGTAGTTCGGGAGACCCAGTACTTC.